Each of the 6 T cell receptor beta chains below was sequenced from the same sample in a study of cytomegalovirus exposure and HLA in healthy donors. Primers included in the PCR were 60 Vbeta and 13 Jbeta primers. Only in-frame clones appear in the TCRdb table, and some are missing; sequencing was by immunoSEQ multiplex PCR. The sample lists under 55,000 clones, around 70% occurring once. The sample taken for sequencing was PBMCs. The receptors come from a man between 18 and 29 years old in good health and CMV-seronegative.

This clone was counted a few times. Distinct nucleotide sequences in the sample also encode this CDR3. V and J are TRBV4-3 and TRBJ2-7, with TRBD1 matching 11 bases. V was pared by 3 bases and J by 6 bases, with 1 base of the junction left unmatched. CDR1 and CDR2 from the germline V gene are LGHNA and YSLEER. The CDR3 consists of 13 residues. The CDR3 DNA reads as TGCGCCAGCAGCCAGGACAGGGGGCTCGAGCAGTACTTC. It encodes CASSQDRGLEQYF.

The chain couples TRBV29-1 to TRBJ2-7; D might be TRBD2 (6 bases). The germline gives CDR1 SQVTM, CDR2 ANQGSEA. This CDR3 has 11 residues. The V end was cut by 7 bases, the J end by 4 bases, with 11 bases between. The CDR3 bases are TGCAGCGCCTCGGGAGCGTACGAGCAGTACTTC. Translation gives CSASGAYEQYF.

The V and J genes are TRBV27 and TRBJ2-5; D possibly corresponds to TRBD2 (6 bases). V was cut by 11 bases and J by 6 bases, with 19 bases left in between. From germline, CDR1 is MNHEY and CDR2 SMNVEV (reference sequence). CDR3 length: 13 residues. This CDR3 reads CASHGASDKTQYF. DNA for the CDR3: TGTGCCTCCCATGGAGCTAGCGATAAGACCCAGTACTTC.

This clone came up once. The chain uses TRBV2 and TRBJ2-6; tentative D call: TRBD2 (5 bases). Trimming shortened V by 7 bases and J by 0 bases, and 10 bases separated the two germline ends. This CDR3 comprises 15 residues. Germline CDR1 reads SNHLY; CDR2 reads FYNNEI. CDR3 nucleotide sequence: TGTGCCAGCAAGAGGGTGAGCTCTGGGGCCAACGTCCTGACTTTC. This sequence encodes CASKRVSSGANVLTF.

V usage is TRBV6-5 and J usage is TRBJ1-2, with D hard to call. The CDR3 sequence is 11 residues long. V was shortened by 5 bases and J by 14 bases, with 15 bases between the two germline ends. From germline, CDR1 is MNHEY and CDR2 SVGAGI. As DNA, the CDR3 is TGTGCCAGCAGTAGTCCGACAAGTAGGACCTTC. This sequence encodes CASSSPTSRTF.

This clone has a handful of counts. This chain joins TRBV9 and TRBJ2-5; perhaps TRBD1 as D (6 bases). There are 15 residues in the CDR3. V lost 4 bases to trimming and J lost 1 base, with 14 bases between them. Germline values: CDR1 SGDLS, CDR2 YYNGEE. The CDR3 loop is CASSTGSLGQETQYF. The CDR3 DNA reads TGTGCCAGCAGCACAGGGTCTTTGGGCCAAGAGACCCAGTACTTC. The full variable domain, its missing parts supplied by reference TRBV9 and TRBJ2-5, is DSGVTQTPKHLITATGQRVTLRCSPRSGDLSVYWYQQSLDQGLQFLIQYYNGEERAKGNILERFSAQQFPDLHSELNLSSLELGDSALYFCASSTGSLGQETQYFGPGTRLLVL.